This is a list of T cell receptor beta chains from one sample in a study of OX40 agonist ivuxolimab in advanced cancers. The assay was immunoSEQ multiplex PCR, and TCRdb's table has in-frame clones only and misses some. The sample has about 83,000 clones; about 88% are singletons. The material sequenced was CD4+ or CD8+ T cells sorted from blood, taken in a trial of the OX40 agonist ivuxolimab. These receptors were collected from an adult with an advanced solid tumor such as melanoma, head and neck, liver or kidney cancer. Each CDR3 is given with its conserved first and last residue. The D gene is left open where the match is weak. Some rows mark clone size as missing; the rest say once, few, many or name a class of expanded clone.

D	V	size	J	DNA	CDR3
.	TRBV10-1	few	TRBJ1-2	TGCGCCAGCAGTGATCAGGGGATGAGTGGCTACACCTTC	CASSDQGMSGYTF
.	TRBV2	.	TRBJ2-7	TGTGCCAGCAGTGAAAGCGCGTTCAGGGACGAAGGCTACGAGCAGTACTTC	CASSESAFRDEGYEQYF
TRBD1	TRBV19	.	TRBJ1-1	TGTGCCAGTAGAATTCAGGGGGCGCCGAACACTGAAGCTTTCTTT	CASRIQGAPNTEAFF
TRBD2	TRBV7-7	.	TRBJ2-5	TGTGCTAGCAGTTCTGGACTAGCGGGGGGTGAGACCCAGTACTTC	CASSSGLAGGETQYF
.	TRBV5-5	.	TRBJ2-3	TGTGCCAGCAGCTTTCGTGGGGATTTCACAGATACGCAGTATTTT	CASSFRGDFTDTQYF
.	TRBV6-5	.	TRBJ2-7	TGTGCCAGCAGTCCTGACAGGTCGCTCTCCTACGAGCAGTACTTC	CASSPDRSLSYEQYF
TRBD1	TRBV7-9	.	TRBJ1-2	TGTGCCAGCAGCTTAGACGGGACAGAAGCTAACTATGGCTACACCTTC	CASSLDGTEANYGYTF
.	TRBV6-1	.	TRBJ1-5	TGTGCCAGCAGTCCGATACAGGGACCCAATCAGCCCCAGCATTTT	CASSPIQGPNQPQHF
.	TRBV13	.	TRBJ2-3	TGTGCCAGCAGCTTGGGGCTAGCCCAAGATACGCAGTATTTT	CASSLGLAQDTQYF
.	TRBV6-5	once	TRBJ2-1	TGTGCCAGCAGTCCTCTTCGGGGGGAGCAGTTCTTC	CASSPLRGEQFF
TRBD1	TRBV5-1	.	TRBJ1-1	TGCGCCAGCCGGGCCCCAGGGGGGACTGAAGCTTTCTTT	CASRAPGGTEAFF
.	TRBV5-4	.	TRBJ1-2	TGTGCCAGCAGCTCGAGGGCCAACTATAACTATGGCTACACCTTC	CASSSRANYNYGYTF
TRBD1	TRBV5-4	.	TRBJ1-4	TGTGCCAGCAGCCCAGGGGGGAGGTCGGGGGAAAAACTGTTTTTT	CASSPGGRSGEKLFF
.	TRBV6-1	.	TRBJ1-3	TGTGCCAGCAGTGAGGTCGCTCGCTCTGGAAACACCATATATTTT	CASSEVARSGNTIYF
TRBD1	TRBV27	once	TRBJ1-2	TGTGCCAGCAGTTTCACAGGGGTAGGGGGCTACACCTTC	CASSFTGVGGYTF
TRBD1	TRBV10-1	.	TRBJ2-2	TGCGCCAGCAGCGCCTCCGGGACAGGAAACACCGGGGAGCTGTTTTTT	CASSASGTGNTGELFF
TRBD2	TRBV5-1	.	TRBJ2-5	TGCGCCAGCAGCTTAGGGTCGGGGGGGGCCGAGACCCAGTACTTC	CASSLGSGGAETQYF
.	TRBV27	.	TRBJ1-1	TGTGCCAGCAGACCTTACCTCATGAACACTGAAGCTTTCTTT	CASRPYLMNTEAFF
TRBD2	TRBV5-1	.	TRBJ2-2	TGCGCCAGCAGCTTGGCCGCTAGGGAGGGCACCGGGGAGCTGTTTTTT	CASSLAAREGTGELFF
.	TRBV4-1	once	TRBJ1-5	TGCGCCAGCAGCCGGAGATACAGGGCGGATTATAGCAATCAGCCCCAGCATTTT	CASSRRYRADYSNQPQHF
.	TRBV19	.	TRBJ1-4	TGTGCCAGTGCCATGTTAAATGAAAAACTGTTTTTT	CASAMLNEKLFF
TRBD1	TRBV5-4	.	TRBJ1-5	TGTGCCAGCAGCTTGGGGACAGGGGATCCCAATCAGCCCCAGCATTTT	CASSLGTGDPNQPQHF
.	TRBV30	.	TRBJ1-4	TGTGCCTGGAGTGTAAAGGCAGGGAAACGTGAAAAACTGTTTTTT	CAWSVKAGKREKLFF
.	TRBV5-6	.	TRBJ2-7	TGTGCCAGCAGCTTGAGATACGAGCAGTACTTC	CASSLRYEQYF
TRBD1	TRBV18	.	TRBJ1-2	TGTGCCAGCTCCTTGGGACAGCGAGGAGGCTACACCTTC	CASSLGQRGGYTF
.	TRBV21-1	.	TRBJ2-7	TGTGCCAGCAGCAAAGCCGGTCGAGAGTCTAGCGGCACGAGCTCCTACGAGCAGTACTTC	CASSKAGRESSGTSSYEQYF
TRBD2	TRBV18	.	TRBJ2-7	TGTGCCAGCTCACCTCGGACTAGCGGGAGTGTGGCCTACGAGCAGTACTTC	CASSPRTSGSVAYEQYF
TRBD2	TRBV19	once	TRBJ2-1	TGTGCCAGCCGGACTGAGACTAGCGGTGACAATGAGCAGTTCTTC	CASRTETSGDNEQFF
.	TRBV19	.	TRBJ2-3	TGTGCCAGCAGAGACTCAGGGAAGACAGATACGCAGTATTTT	CASRDSGKTDTQYF
.	TRBV7-9	.	TRBJ1-4	TGTGCCAGCAGCTTAGCCCCGGGACAAAGCGGTAATGAAAAACTGTTTTTT	CASSLAPGQSGNEKLFF
TRBD2	TRBV28	.	TRBJ2-7	TGTGCCAGCAGTCCCTTGCCCGCGGGGGGGTTATCCTACGAGCAGTACTTC	CASSPLPAGGLSYEQYF
.	TRBV11-2	.	TRBJ1-1	TGTGCCAGCAGCTTTAAGGTGAACACTGAAGCTTTCTTT	CASSFKVNTEAFF
TRBD1	TRBV4-1	.	TRBJ1-5	TGCGCCAGCAGCCTAACCAAGGACAGGACTTATAGCAATCAGCCCCAGCATTTT	CASSLTKDRTYSNQPQHF
.	TRBV6-6	.	TRBJ1-4	TGTGCCAGCACGAGGGCAACTAATGAAAAACTGTTTTTT	CASTRATNEKLFF
.	TRBV7-2	once	TRBJ1-6	TGTGCCAGCAGTCGGGACTTTTCGAGCTCCTATAATTCACCCCTCCACTTT	CASSRDFSSSYNSPLHF
TRBD1	TRBV6-5	.	TRBJ2-7	TGTGCCAGCCGGGACAGGGCCGATTCCTACGAGCAGTACTTC	CASRDRADSYEQYF
.	TRBV6-5	.	TRBJ2-3	TGTGCCAGCAGTGGGGTAGGGCCAGATACGCAGTATTTT	CASSGVGPDTQYF
.	TRBV6-1	.	TRBJ1-4	TGTGCCAGCAGTGAAAGGGGAGAAAAACTGTTTTTT	CASSERGEKLFF
.	TRBV2	.	TRBJ1-3	TGTGCCAGCAGTGTGCCGAGTAGCCCGACTTCTGGAAACACCATATATTTT	CASSVPSSPTSGNTIYF
TRBD2	TRBV27	.	TRBJ2-1	TGTGCCAGCAGTCGACGGGCTAGCGGGGACAATGAGCAGTTCTTC	CASSRRASGDNEQFF
.	TRBV30	.	TRBJ2-2	TGTGCCTGGAGTGATCTCTCCAGGGGCGGAACCGGGGAGCTGTTTTTT	CAWSDLSRGGTGELFF
TRBD1	TRBV6-1	.	TRBJ2-7	TGTGCCAGCAGTTCTCAGGACAGGGGGAGGCACGAGCAGTACTTC	CASSSQDRGRHEQYF
.	TRBV6-1	.	TRBJ2-1	TGTGCCAGCAGTGAAGTTGAGACAGGCCCTAAGGAGCAGTTCTTC	CASSEVETGPKEQFF
.	TRBV18	.	TRBJ2-5	TGTGCCAGCTCACTAGGACAACAAGAGACCCAGTACTTC	CASSLGQQETQYF
.	TRBV29-1	.	TRBJ2-7	TGCAGCGTTGCAGACGGTCCCTACGAGCAGTACTTC	CSVADGPYEQYF
TRBD1	TRBV19	few	TRBJ1-2	TGTGCCAGTAGCGGGACAGGGTGGCACTATGGCTACACCTTC	CASSGTGWHYGYTF